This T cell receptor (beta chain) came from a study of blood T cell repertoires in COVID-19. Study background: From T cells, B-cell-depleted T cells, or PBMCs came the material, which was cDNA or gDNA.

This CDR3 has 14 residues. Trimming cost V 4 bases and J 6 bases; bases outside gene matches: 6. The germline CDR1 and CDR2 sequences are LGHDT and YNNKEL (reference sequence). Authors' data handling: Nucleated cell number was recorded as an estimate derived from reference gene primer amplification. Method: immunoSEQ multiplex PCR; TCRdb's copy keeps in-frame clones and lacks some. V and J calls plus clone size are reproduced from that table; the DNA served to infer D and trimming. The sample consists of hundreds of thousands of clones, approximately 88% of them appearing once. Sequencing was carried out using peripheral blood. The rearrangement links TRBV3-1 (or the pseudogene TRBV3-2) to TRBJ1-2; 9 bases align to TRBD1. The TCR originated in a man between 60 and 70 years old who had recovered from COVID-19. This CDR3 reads CASSPWTGENGYTF. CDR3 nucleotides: TGTGCCAGCAGCCCCTGGACAGGGGAAAATGGCTACACCTTC.